Listed below are T cell receptor beta chains from one sample, sequenced in a study of T cell responses to AZD1222 COVID-19 vaccine. Repertoires were generated with immunoSEQ multiplex PCR, while TCRdb's copy carries only in-frame clones and drops some. The data hold about 94,000 clones, with over 75% observed a single time. The sample here was peripheral blood, taken 28 days after the second AZD1222 dose. These receptors all stem from an adult who received the AZD1222 COVID-19 vaccine. Each CDR3 is given with its conserved first and last residue. A D gene is named only where the DNA matches it firmly. The size entry is marked missing in some rows and otherwise reads once, few, many or a size class.

J gene: TRBJ2-1; D gene: -; V gene: TRBV9; clone size: -; CDR3 DNA: TGTGCCAGCAGTTTAACCGGGACCTCTTACTACAATGAGCAGTTCTTC; CDR3 protein: CASSLTGTSYYNEQFF
J gene: TRBJ2-2; D gene: TRBD1; V gene: TRBV6-6; clone size: -; CDR3 DNA: TGTGCCAGCAGTTACTCGAAGGGGGCTCACACCGGGGAGCTGTTTTTT; CDR3 protein: CASSYSKGAHTGELFF
J gene: TRBJ2-3; D gene: -; V gene: TRBV7-2; clone size: -; CDR3 DNA: TGTGCCAGCAGCTTAGACAGGAGCACAGATACGCAGTATTTT; CDR3 protein: CASSLDRSTDTQYF
J gene: TRBJ1-5; D gene: -; V gene: TRBV6-5; clone size: -; CDR3 DNA: TGTGCCAGCAGTTACAAGGGACCTTATAGCAATCAGCCCCAGCATTTT; CDR3 protein: CASSYKGPYSNQPQHF
J gene: TRBJ2-1; D gene: TRBD2; V gene: TRBV10-2; clone size: once; CDR3 DNA: TGCGCCAGCACCCGTGCGGGAGGGCCCTACAATGAGCAGTTCTTC; CDR3 protein: CASTRAGGPYNEQFF
J gene: TRBJ2-5; D gene: TRBD2; V gene: TRBV11-2; clone size: -; CDR3 DNA: TGTGCCAGCAGCCAAAACCGGCTAGCGGGGCAAGAGACCCAGTACTTC; CDR3 protein: CASSQNRLAGQETQYF
J gene: TRBJ1-5; D gene: -; V gene: TRBV25-1; clone size: -; CDR3 DNA: TGTGCCAGCAGTGAATATTATGGGGATCAGCCCCAGCATTTT; CDR3 protein: CASSEYYGDQPQHF
J gene: TRBJ1-2; D gene: TRBD1; V gene: TRBV7-9; clone size: -; CDR3 DNA: TGTGCCAGCAGCTCAGGACAGGGGTATGGCTACACCTTC; CDR3 protein: CASSSGQGYGYTF
J gene: TRBJ2-1; D gene: -; V gene: TRBV11-2; clone size: -; CDR3 DNA: TGTGCCAGCAGCTTAGTTATAGGGACACCAACCTACAATGAGCAGTTCTTC; CDR3 protein: CASSLVIGTPTYNEQFF
J gene: TRBJ2-7; D gene: TRBD1; V gene: TRBV27; clone size: -; CDR3 DNA: TGTGCCAGCAGAATGACAGGGATCCCCCCCTACGAGCAGTACTTC; CDR3 protein: CASRMTGIPPYEQYF
J gene: TRBJ2-2; D gene: -; V gene: TRBV19; clone size: -; CDR3 DNA: TGTGCCAGTAGTATAGGGCAGGGGAATTGGGCCGGGGAGCTGTTTTTT; CDR3 protein: CASSIGQGNWAGELFF
J gene: TRBJ2-2; D gene: TRBD1; V gene: TRBV11-2; clone size: -; CDR3 DNA: TGTGCCAGCAGGGCCAGGGGGCGGGACGGGGAGCTGTTTTTT; CDR3 protein: CASRARGRDGELFF
J gene: TRBJ1-3; D gene: -; V gene: TRBV7-6; clone size: -; CDR3 DNA: TGTGCCAGCAGCTTAGGGGGAGGATCTGGAAACACCATATATTTT; CDR3 protein: CASSLGGGSGNTIYF
J gene: TRBJ1-4; D gene: -; V gene: TRBV5-1; clone size: once; CDR3 DNA: TGCGCCAGCAGTCGGGCAGGGGAGGAAAAACTGTTTTTT; CDR3 protein: CASSRAGEEKLFF
J gene: TRBJ2-7; D gene: -; V gene: TRBV2; clone size: once; CDR3 DNA: TGTGCCAGCATGACGAGGAACGAGCAGTACTTC; CDR3 protein: CASMTRNEQYF
J gene: TRBJ1-1; D gene: -; V gene: TRBV9; clone size: -; CDR3 DNA: TGTGCCAGCAGCGCCCAGGGGACGATGAACACTGAAGCTTTCTTT; CDR3 protein: CASSAQGTMNTEAFF
J gene: TRBJ1-1; D gene: -; V gene: TRBV7-6; clone size: -; CDR3 DNA: TGTGCCAGCAGCTTGGGGGGGCGAAACTCTGAAGCTTTCTTT; CDR3 protein: CASSLGGRNSEAFF
J gene: TRBJ2-5; D gene: TRBD1; V gene: TRBV6-5; clone size: -; CDR3 DNA: TGTGCCAGTGGGGGGGGACAGGGACAAGAGACCCAGTACTTC; CDR3 protein: CASGGGQGQETQYF
J gene: TRBJ2-3; D gene: -; V gene: TRBV3-1/TRBV3-2; clone size: -; CDR3 DNA: TGTGCCAGCAGCCACGGACTCAGCACAGATACGCAGTATTTT; CDR3 protein: CASSHGLSTDTQYF
J gene: TRBJ1-5; D gene: -; V gene: TRBV3-1/TRBV3-2; clone size: -; CDR3 DNA: TGTGCCAGCAGTACAGGTTTCAATCAGCCCCAGCATTTT; CDR3 protein: CASSTGFNQPQHF
J gene: TRBJ2-7; D gene: -; V gene: TRBV11-2; clone size: once; CDR3 DNA: TGTGCCAGCAGCCCCCGGGACTCGGCCTACGAGCAGTACTTC; CDR3 protein: CASSPRDSAYEQYF
J gene: TRBJ1-2; D gene: -; V gene: TRBV7-2; clone size: -; CDR3 DNA: TGTGCCAGCAGCTTTTCGGGGGAGGCTAACTATGGCTACACCTTC; CDR3 protein: CASSFSGEANYGYTF
J gene: TRBJ1-1; D gene: -; V gene: TRBV30; clone size: -; CDR3 DNA: TGTGCCTGGAGTGTCCGGGTTGACACTGAAGCTTTCTTT; CDR3 protein: CAWSVRVDTEAFF